This T cell receptor beta chain was sequenced during a study of vaccination effects on CD4 cells after COVID-19 (dated 2022 in TCRdb). Study-level background: Each participant received two doses of an mRNA SARS-CoV-2 vaccine, either BNT162b2 or mRNA-1273. In the study, cultures from other donors were sequenced using the Oncomine TCR Beta short-read assay on an Illumina iSeq 100. SARS-CoV-2 spike-specific CD4+ TCR repertoires were compared before and after mRNA vaccination in COVID-19 convalescent patients and in infection-naive vaccine recipients. A total of more than 8 COVID-19 convalescent patients and a handful of SARS-CoV-2-naive healthy vaccine recipients were included in the full study.

V lost 1 base and J lost 5 bases, and the count of bases not matched to a germline gene is 0. The CDR3 numbers 13 residues from cysteine through phenylalanine. Left in the record is the CDR3 DNA by itself, 39 bases read in frame from the first base. This clone appeared a few times. The antigen it recognizes is unknown. Base-call qualities are not available, and no considerably larger clone is one nucleotide away. The sample carries other DNA sequences with the same CDR3. Overall results and qualifications from the work: In healthy vaccine recipients, vaccine-induced clones were almost all SARS-CoV-2 mono-reactive, with only 1 of 255 cross-reactive with common cold coronaviruses. At late post-vaccination timepoints, both infection-induced and vaccine-induced clones showed marked clonal contraction, consistent with waning T cell responses. The study was limited by a small number of convalescent patients and lacked early post-infection timepoints.

In the ViraFEST assay, PBMC were stimulated with viral peptide pools, and TCR sequencing was then used to find antigen-specific CD4+ T cell clonotypes based on their expansion. After around eleven days of culture, CD4+ T cells were isolated with the EasySep CD4+ T cell isolation kit. Negative nucleocapsid antibody results before and after vaccination confirmed that the healthy vaccine recipients had no prior SARS-CoV-2 infection. Each well held roughly 2 million PBMC cultured in IMDM containing approximately 5% human AB serum, 10 IU/ml IL-2 and gentamicin, along with 8 to 10 ug/ml peptides. Half of the culture medium was replaced with fresh IL-2-containing medium on days 3 and 7. Unless noted otherwise, every peptide stimulation condition was cultured in triplicate wells. Using Ficoll-Paque Plus gradient centrifugation, PBMC were separated from whole blood and then either used fresh or cryopreserved at -140C. Overlapping peptide pools spanned the spike proteins of SARS-CoV-2 and the common cold coronaviruses HCoV-NL63, HCoV-OC43 and HCoV-229E. The QIAamp micro DNA kit was used to extract genomic DNA from the cultured CD4+ T cells.

The library was generated by the immunoSEQ multiplex PCR assay. DNA from the CD4+ T cells that had been cultured and isolated underwent TCR beta CDR3 sequencing. Under the source paper's analysis protocol: Non-productive TCR sequences were discarded, and reads were trimmed to the CDR3 region, with only CDR3s of 7 or more amino acids retained. Antigen-specific clonotypes were identified with the MANAFEST web app by comparing expansion in peptide wells against reference cultures. For clones to be considered positive, expansion at FDR<0.05 versus reference and all other wells, an odds ratio above 5, and a frequency above 0.1% in two replicate wells were required. A clonotype was called cross-reactive if it was significantly expanded both in SARS-CoV-2 spike wells and in at least one common cold coronavirus spike condition. Using the stringdist R package, CDR3 similarity was measured by Levenshtein distance, and unrooted trees were constructed with ape in R 3.6.1. TCRdb holds this immuneACCESS table with in-frame rearrangements only. Some clones are missing; in checked studies, unresolved V genes explain under half, and the rest has no known cause. V, J and clone size derive from that table, while D and trimming were established from the DNA sequence. In this sample the table shows tens of thousands of clones, 55% to 75% of which occur a single time. The top ten clonotypes cover 20% to 30% of the sample.

This clonotype originated in a human donor who received a COVID-19 vaccine. The chain uses TRBV12-3 or TRBV12-4 and TRBJ1-2, with 8 middle bases fitting TRBD1. This sample comprised CD4+ T cells from PBMCs cultured with HCoV-OC43 spike peptides, obtained before COVID-19 vaccination. The cell subset or site label here, explained by the study, means: HCoV-OC43 spike overlapping peptide pool stimulation. The CDR3: CASSLGQGYGYTF. DNA sequence: TGTGCCAGCAGTTTAGGACAGGGGTATGGCTACACCTTC.